This T cell receptor beta chain is from a study of immune evolution from preneoplasia to lung adenocarcinoma. Germline V gene lookup returns CDR1 SGDLS and CDR2 YYNGEE. The ends were cut back, 1 base at V and 4 bases at J, with 6 bases in the middle. This CDR3 contains 12 residues. General study findings and limits: Later-stage lesions seemingly showed higher T cell density and diversity than normal lung.

On this clone: Its antigen is undetermined.

Resections took place in Japan or China from the mid-2010s to the late 2010s. Only in-frame clones appear in the TCRdb table, and some are missing; sequencing was by immunoSEQ multiplex PCR. The data show around 5,600 clones, with 70% to 90% seen just once and 2.5% to 4% held by the top ten. Sequenced sample: FFPE invasive lung adenocarcinoma tissue. The chain has TRBV9 and TRBJ2-7; D gene ambiguous. This clonotype was obtained from a person aged 50-75 years with lung adenocarcinoma. This chain's CDR3 is CASSVNEYEQYF. CDR3 in DNA: TGTGCCAGCAGCGTAAATGAATACGAGCAGTACTTC.